This TCR beta chain came from a study of T cell repertoires in cytomegalovirus infection. Turning to the study itself: CMV infection together with matching HLA type was indicated by public TCR beta signatures. Points from the study as a whole: CMV carriers with the relevant HLA were identified by cumulative public TCR beta family frequency. Dominating the ex vivo response were TCR beta clonotypes that were CMV-specific and HLA-C-restricted.

MiXCR, applied by TCRdb to the reads, yields one record per CDR3 protein. Of about 180,000 distinct CDR3 sequences in the sample, approximately 15% were seen once. This clonotype was counted at least ten times. The antigen remains unidentified. The germline V and J ends were trimmed by 5 bases and 0 bases, with 20 bases remaining between them. Looked up from germline, CDR1 is SGHTA and CDR2 is FQGNSA. This CDR3 spans 17 amino acids. This TCR derives from a human donor in good health (CMV status not recorded). Some clones in this sample may be carry-over from other donors' samples. Source material: PBMCs. This chain uses TRBV7-2 with TRBJ2-7; D perhaps matches TRBD2 (6 bases). CDR3 sequence: CASSLGRVGLSSYEQYF. The CDR3 coding sequence is TGTGCCAGCAGCCTCGGCAGGGTAGGACTATCCTCCTACGAGCAGTACTTC.